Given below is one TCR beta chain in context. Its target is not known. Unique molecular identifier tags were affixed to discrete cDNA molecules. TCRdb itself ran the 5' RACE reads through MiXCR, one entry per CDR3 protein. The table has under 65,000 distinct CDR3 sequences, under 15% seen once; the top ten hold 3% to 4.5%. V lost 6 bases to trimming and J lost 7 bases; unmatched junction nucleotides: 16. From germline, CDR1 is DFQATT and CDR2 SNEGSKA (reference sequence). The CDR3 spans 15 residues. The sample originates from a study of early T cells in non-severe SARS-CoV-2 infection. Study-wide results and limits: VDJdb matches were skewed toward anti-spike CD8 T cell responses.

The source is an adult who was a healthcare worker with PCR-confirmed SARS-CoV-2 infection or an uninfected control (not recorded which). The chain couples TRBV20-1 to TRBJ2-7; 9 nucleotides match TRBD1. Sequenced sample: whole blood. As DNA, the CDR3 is TGCAGTGCGCGGACAGGGGCTGACGGGACGTTTGAGCAGTACTTC. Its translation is CSARTGADGTFEQYF.